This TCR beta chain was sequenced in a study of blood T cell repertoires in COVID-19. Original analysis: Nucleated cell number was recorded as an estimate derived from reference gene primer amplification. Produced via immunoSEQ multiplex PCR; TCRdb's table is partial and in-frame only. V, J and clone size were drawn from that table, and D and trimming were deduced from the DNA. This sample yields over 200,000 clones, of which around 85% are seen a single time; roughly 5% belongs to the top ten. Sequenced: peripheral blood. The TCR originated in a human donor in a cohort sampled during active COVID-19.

The CDR3 DNA reads as TGTGCCAGCAGCTTAGCACTAGCGGAAAGAGAATTCCCAGATACGCAGTATTTT. Its translation: CASSLALAEREFPDTQYF. The rearrangement joins TRBV13 to TRBJ2-3; 8 nucleotides line up with TRBD2. The J segment lost 4 bases and the V segment lost 1 base, leaving 13 bases of the junction unmatched. Germline CDR1 is PRHDT and CDR2 is FYEKMQ (reference sequence). The CDR3 contains 18 residues. Full variable domain (missing parts from reference TRBV13 and TRBJ2-3): AAGVIQSPRHLIKEKRETATLKCYPIPRHDTVYWYQQGPGQDPQFLISFYEKMQSDKGSIPDRFSAQQFSDYHSELNMSSLELGDSALYFCASSLALAEREFPDTQYFGPGTRLTVL.